This T cell receptor (beta chain) emerged from a study of blood T cell repertoires in COVID-19. Study overall: Acute and convalescent COVID-19 samples came from the United States, Italy and Spain. Sample material is recorded as cDNA or gDNA derived from T cells, B-cell-depleted T cells, or PBMCs.

The germline gives CDR1 MNHEY, CDR2 SVGAGI. Deletions cut 2 bases from V and 2 bases from J, with 15 bases between. The length of the CDR3 is 16 residues. As originally analysed: Counts of nucleated cells, estimated from reference gene primer amplification, were obtained. Generated by immunoSEQ multiplex PCR, the TCRdb table keeps only in-frame clones and is missing some. From that table come the V and J calls and clone size; the DNA was used to work out D and trimming. The data hold about 54,000 clones, with around nine tenths observed a single time. The sequenced sample was peripheral blood. The J gene is TRBJ1-1, the V gene TRBV6-5; tentatively, D is TRBD1 (6 bases). This TCR was sampled from a woman in her 40s with active COVID-19. This CDR3 is CASSYLSAGGNTEAFF. As DNA, the CDR3 is TGTGCCAGCAGTTACCTCTCCGCGGGGGGCAACACTGAAGCTTTCTTT.